This TCR beta chain was recorded in a study of blood T cell repertoires in COVID-19 (dated by TCRdb to the early 2020s). Broadly, across the study: The collaborator samples originated in the United States, Italy and Spain and spanned the acute and convalescent phases of COVID-19. The prospective study material was composed of cDNA or gDNA derived from T cells, B-cell-depleted T cells, or PBMCs. Subjects who had been exposed to COVID-19, were actively infected with it, or had recovered from it provided the deeply sampled blood TCRbeta repertoires that made up the dataset. The repertoires were released in a freely available public database meant as a resource for research on the immune response to SARS-CoV-2. Samples came from the ongoing ImmuneRACE study (first 160 participants) plus 1,254 subjects from 6 global collaborators. Sample metadata almost always included a de-identified subject ID, COVID-19 status, age in years and sex. Where available, HLA class I and class II types were obtained from metadata supplied by the sample provider rather than from assay-based typing. What the work shows at the level of the full study, not this receptor alone: The amount of clinical and demographic metadata varied by source and participant and was provided uncurated.

TCRbeta CDR3 regions were amplified from genomic DNA by means of the immunoSEQ Assay, a bias-controlled multiplex PCR. The authors processed their data as follows. Nucleated cell counts per sample were estimated from amplification of reference gene primers within the assay. Sequence reads were collapsed and filtered to measure the absolute abundance of every unique TCRbeta CDR3 rearrangement. For each sample, productive Simpson clonality was calculated as the square root of Simpson's diversity index across productive rearrangements. Not all clones reach the TCRdb copy of this immuneACCESS table, which keeps in-frame sequences only. Checked studies attribute under half of the gap to unresolved V genes and leave the rest unexplained. V and J calls and clone size are copied from that table; D and trimming were computed from the DNA. In this sample the table shows about 420,000 clones, around 90% of which occur a single time. The ten most abundant clones make up 0.65% to 1% of the sample.

As to this clone: There is no known antigen for this receptor. Base quality data are lacking; no much larger clone is found one base away.

One collaborating source in Seattle enrolled patients while the patients were actively infected and followed the patients over time throughout the course of disease. Whole blood was collected in K2EDTA tubes by collaborating institutions according to the institutions' own protocols. For TCRbeta analysis, collaborator samples were shipped as frozen whole blood, as isolated PBMCs, or as DNA extracted from either sample type. Sample: peripheral blood. This receptor was obtained from a man aged 18 to 29 with COVID-19, enrolled during active disease.

DNA sequence: TGTGCCATCGGACTAGTTCGCTACGAGCAGTACTTC. Its protein product is CAIGLVRYEQYF. The rearranged segments are TRBV2 and TRBJ2-7, and 7 bases in between align with TRBD2. V is pruned by 10 bases and J by 3 bases, leaving 6 bases of the junction without a gene match. The CDR3 runs 12 amino acids, cysteine and phenylalanine included. CDR3 DNA only is kept here, 36 bases in frame from base 1. The germline V gene specifies SNHLY as CDR1 and FYNNEI as CDR2.